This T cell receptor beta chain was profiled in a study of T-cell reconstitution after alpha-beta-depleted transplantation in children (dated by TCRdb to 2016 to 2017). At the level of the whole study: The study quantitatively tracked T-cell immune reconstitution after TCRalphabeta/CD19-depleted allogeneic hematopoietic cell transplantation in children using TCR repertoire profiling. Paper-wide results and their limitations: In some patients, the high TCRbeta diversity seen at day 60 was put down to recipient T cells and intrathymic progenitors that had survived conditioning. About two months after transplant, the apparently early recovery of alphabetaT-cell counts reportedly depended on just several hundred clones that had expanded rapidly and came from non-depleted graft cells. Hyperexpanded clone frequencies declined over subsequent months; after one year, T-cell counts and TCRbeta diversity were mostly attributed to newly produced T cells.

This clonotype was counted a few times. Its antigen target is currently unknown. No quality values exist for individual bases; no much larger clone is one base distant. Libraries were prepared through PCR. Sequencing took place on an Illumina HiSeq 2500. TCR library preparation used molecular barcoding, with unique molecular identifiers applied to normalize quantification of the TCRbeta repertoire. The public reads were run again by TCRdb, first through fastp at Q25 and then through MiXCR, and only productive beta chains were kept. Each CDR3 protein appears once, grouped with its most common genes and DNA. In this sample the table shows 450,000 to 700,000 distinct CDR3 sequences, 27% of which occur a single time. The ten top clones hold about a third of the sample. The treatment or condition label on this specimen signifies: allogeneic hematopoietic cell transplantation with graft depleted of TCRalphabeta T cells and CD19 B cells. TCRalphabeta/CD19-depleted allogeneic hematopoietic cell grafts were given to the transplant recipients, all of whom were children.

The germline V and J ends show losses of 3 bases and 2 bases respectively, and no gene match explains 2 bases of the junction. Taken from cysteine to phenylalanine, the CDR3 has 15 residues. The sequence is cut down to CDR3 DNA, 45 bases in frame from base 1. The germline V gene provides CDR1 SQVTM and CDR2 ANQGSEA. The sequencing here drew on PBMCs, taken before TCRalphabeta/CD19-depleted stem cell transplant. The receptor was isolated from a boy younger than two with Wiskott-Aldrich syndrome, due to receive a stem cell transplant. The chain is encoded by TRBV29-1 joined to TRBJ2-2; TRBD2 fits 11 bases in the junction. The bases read TGCAGCGTTGAGGGACTAGCGGCAAACACCGGGGAGCTGTTTTTT. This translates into CSVEGLAANTGELFF.